One and the same sample provided the 27 T cell receptor beta chains below, sequenced in a study of response to subunit inactivated influenza vaccine. One entry per CDR3 protein, called by TCRdb with MiXCR from the RT-PCR reads. Counted here are some 640,000 distinct CDR3 sequences, approximately 13% occurring once; the ten biggest clones make up less than 7%. The sample consisted of PBMCs from blood, taken about 14 days before vaccination. The receptors were sampled from a man in his fifties who received an inactivated influenza vaccine.

This chain links TRBV6-1 with TRBJ2-2; perhaps TRBD2 as D (5 bases). CDR3 length: 14 amino acids. Trimming shortened V by 7 bases and J by 5 bases, and 14 bases separated the two germline ends. From germline, CDR1 is MNHNS and CDR2 SASEGT. The CDR3 loop is CASKSSSRTGELFF. The CDR3 DNA reads as TGTGCCAGCAAGTCGTCTAGCAGGACCGGGGAGCTGTTTTTT.

This clonotype showed up just a few times. V and J are TRBV4-2 and TRBJ2-1; TRBD2 is a possible D gene (5 bases). With 1 base removed from V and 4 bases from J, the gap between germline ends came to 14 bases. The germline V gene has CDR1 LGHNA and CDR2 YNFKEQ. This CDR3 region has 16 residues. CDR3 DNA sequence: TGTGCCAGCAGCCAAGCCTTCGGGGTTGGGTACAATGAGCAGTTCTTC. Translating it yields CASSQAFGVGYNEQFF.

This clonotype has just a few counts. The chain carries TRBV4-3 and TRBJ2-1; TRBD2 is a possible D gene (6 bases). The CDR3 has 16 amino acids. Germline CDR1 and CDR2: LGHNA and YSLEER. V was trimmed by 0 bases and J by 2 bases, leaving 11 bases between them. In DNA, the CDR3 is TGCGCCAGCAGCCAAGATCTACTAGCTCCCTACAATGAGCAGTTCTTC. It codes for CASSQDLLAPYNEQFF.

In its sample, this clonotype was seen a few times. J is TRBJ2-1 and V is TRBV11-3; D is undetermined. V was shortened by 0 bases and J by 8 bases, with 8 bases between the two germline ends. CDR3 length: 13 residues. Germline CDR1 SGHNT, CDR2 YENEEA. The CDR3 region has the DNA TGTGCCAGCAGCTTAGATCGATCGCATGAGCAGTTCTTC. Translated: CASSLDRSHEQFF.

This clonotype was recorded a few times. The chain joins TRBV20-1 to TRBJ2-1, with 8 bases that match TRBD2. The CDR3 is 17 residues long. Germline V gives CDR1 DFQATT, CDR2 SNEGSKA (reference sequence). The ends lost 3 bases at V and 2 bases at J; junction bases unmatched: 12. CDR3 amino acids: CSASPAGAVSAYNEQFF. CDR3 nucleotides: TGCAGTGCTAGCCCAGCGGGAGCTGTCAGCGCCTACAATGAGCAGTTCTTC.

This clonotype was seen repeatedly, ten times or more. The chain has TRBV25-1 and TRBJ2-5; 7 nucleotides align to TRBD2. The CDR3 runs 15 residues. With 1 base clipped from V and 4 bases from J, the junction kept 6 bases outside the gene matches. Per germline, CDR1 MGHDK and CDR2 SYGVNS. The CDR3 sequence: CASSEFSGGGETQYF. The CDR3 bases are TGTGCCAGCAGTGAATTCTCGGGGGGAGGAGAGACCCAGTACTTC. The full variable domain, its missing parts supplied by reference TRBV25-1 and TRBJ2-5, is EADIYQTPRYLVIGTGKKITLECSQTMGHDKMYWYQQDPGMELHLIHYSYGVNSTEKGDLSSESTVSRIRTEHFPLTLESARPSHTSQYLCASSEFSGGGETQYFGPGTRLLVL.

This clonotype appeared a few times. The chain uses TRBV28 and TRBJ2-5; D may correspond to TRBD1 or TRBD2 (5 bases each). Trimming removed 4 bases at V and 10 bases at J, with 13 bases between. The CDR3 totals 12 residues. CDR1 and CDR2 from the germline V gene are MDHEN and SYDVKM. The CDR3 bases are TGTGCCAGCAGTTCCCGGGACCTTGGCCAGTACTTC. Translated: CASSSRDLGQYF.

The chain joins TRBV9 to TRBJ2-1; 10 bases line up with TRBD2. The germline V gene has CDR1 SGDLS and CDR2 YYNGEE. The junction had 7 bases not matched to a gene; V was cut back by 6 bases and J by 7 bases. This CDR3 spans 14 amino acids. The CDR3 spells CASTPGLAENEQFF. DNA of the CDR3: TGTGCCAGCACCCCCGGACTAGCGGAGAATGAGCAGTTCTTC.

The rearrangement uses TRBV20-1 and TRBJ2-7; 10 positions agree with TRBD2. Germline CDR1 reads DFQATT; CDR2 reads SNEGSKA (reference sequence). V trimming: 0 bases; J trimming: 1 base; junction bases outside the gene matches: 3. The CDR3 runs 15 residues. The CDR3 loop reads CSARDPSGSSYEQYF. CDR3 nucleotide sequence: TGCAGTGCTAGAGATCCTAGCGGGAGTTCCTACGAGCAGTACTTC.

For this clonotype: The CDR3 ends on some other residue instead of the conserved phenylalanine or tryptophan, so this is likely a read error. The chain employs TRBV2 and TRBJ2-2; 8 bases are a match to TRBD1. V gave up 7 bases and J gave up 5 bases; unmatched junction bases: 9. The CDR3 sequence is 15 residues long. Germline V lookup: CDR1 SNHLY, CDR2 FYNNEI. The CDR3 sequence: CASKKRTGSTGELFL. The DNA of the CDR3 is TGTGCCAGCAAAAAGAGGACAGGGTCAACCGGGGAGCTGTTTCTT.

This clonotype has more than one count but fewer than ten. The chain joins TRBV7-2 to TRBJ2-1; either TRBD1 or TRBD2 may supply D (6 bases each). The germline gives CDR1 SGHTA, CDR2 FQGNSA. This CDR3 has 16 amino acids. Trimming took 6 bases from V and 7 from J, leaving 22 bases between them. CDR3 nucleotides: TGTGCCAGCAGAACGGGGGCTGTCGTTTCATTTAATGAGCAGTTCTTC. It yields the protein CASRTGAVVSFNEQFF.

This clonotype was counted at least ten times. V and J are TRBV28 and TRBJ1-5, with TRBD1 identical over 9 bases. After removal of 6 bases from V and 6 bases from J, the junction contained 6 bases not matched to a gene. The CDR3 loop spans 14 amino acids. From germline, CDR1 is MDHEN and CDR2 SYDVKM. CDR3 nucleotides: TGTGCCAGCAGGACGACAGGGGGAGGTCAGCCCCAGCATTTT. Encoded protein: CASRTTGGGQPQHF.

The CDR3 region is CASSSPVLVAGNSYEQYF. In DNA form, the CDR3 reads TGTGCCAGCAGCTCGCCCGTCTTAGTAGCGGGTAACTCCTACGAGCAGTACTTC. V usage is TRBV7-8 and J usage is TRBJ2-7, with TRBD2 identical over 7 bases. Trimming took 4 bases from V and 0 from J; bases not matched to a gene: 15. The germline gives CDR1 SGHVS, CDR2 FQNEAQ. The CDR3 loop spans 18 amino acids.

This clonotype was observed a handful of times. The chain combines TRBV6-1 with TRBJ1-6; no reliable D call. The CDR3 is 18 residues long. The germline CDR1 and CDR2 sequences are MNHNS and SASEGT. V was clipped by 2 bases and J by 5 bases, with 19 bases between them. CDR3 DNA sequence: TGTGCCAGCAGTGAAAAACCCGGCCGAGCCGTCAATAATTCACCCCTCCACTTT. Translating it yields CASSEKPGRAVNNSPLHF.

The chain couples TRBV7-2 to TRBJ2-3, with TRBD2 matching over 11 bases. With V trimmed by 5 bases and J by 6 bases, 10 bases remained unmatched. The CDR3 has 16 residues. Germline V CDR1 and CDR2: SGHTA, FQGNSA. This chain's CDR3 is CASSLLAGGPPDTQYF. The CDR3 nucleotides read TGTGCCAGCAGCCTCCTAGCGGGAGGCCCTCCGGATACGCAGTATTTT.

This clonotype was found a few times. This chain uses TRBV28 with TRBJ2-5; either TRBD1 or TRBD2 may fit D (6 bases each). The CDR3 contains 15 residues. Germline loops: CDR1 MDHEN, CDR2 SYDVKM. V was pared by 6 bases and J by 1 base, with 15 bases between. DNA for the CDR3: TGTGCCAGCAGCGACGGGGGCGCCCTCCAAGAGACCCAGTACTTC. As protein: CASSDGGALQETQYF.

Turning to this clonotype: Relative to the germline gene, one junction end is altered; a read error may explain this. This chain uses TRBV7-8 with TRBJ2-4, with D possibly TRBD1 on 6 matching bases. Germline V gene lookup returns CDR1 SGHVS and CDR2 FQNEAQ. The CDR3 contains 16 residues. The CDR3 sequence: CASSLDRILAKNIQYF. Here the CDR3 DNA reads TGTGCCAGCAGTTTAGACAGGATTCTAGCCAAAAACATTCAGTACTTC.

This clonotype turned up a few times. The genes are TRBV7-9 and TRBJ2-1; 10 bases are shared with TRBD2. Germline assignment: CDR1 SEHNR and CDR2 FQNEAQ (reference sequence). The CDR3 contains 17 residues. Trimming took 3 bases from V and 4 from J; bases not matched to a gene: 9. The CDR3 DNA follows: TGTGCCAGCAGCTTCGCAAGGAGGACTAGCGGTTACAATGAGCAGTTCTTC. Translated: CASSFARRTSGYNEQFF.

This clonotype was counted between two and nine times. The chain joins TRBV6-2 or TRBV6-3 to TRBJ1-1, with D possibly being TRBD1 (6 bases). The CDR3 has 16 amino acids. Germline CDR1 is MNHEY and CDR2 is SVGEGT. V gave up 4 bases and J gave up 1 base, with 16 bases separating them. The CDR3 is CASSFARGSGNTEAFF. In nucleotides, the CDR3 is TGTGCCAGCAGTTTTGCCAGGGGCTCTGGGAACACTGAAGCTTTCTTT.

The CDR3 loop is CATSPGSDFYEQYF. In DNA form, the CDR3 reads TGTGCCACTAGTCCGGGGTCTGATTTCTACGAGCAGTACTTC. This chain joins TRBV28 and TRBJ2-7; tentative D call: TRBD2 (5 bases). The germline gives CDR1 MDHEN, CDR2 SYDVKM. V gave up 10 bases and J gave up 3 bases, with 19 bases separating them. This CDR3 has 14 residues.

V and J are TRBV29-1 and TRBJ2-5; a weak D match, TRBD1 (5 bases). The length of the CDR3 is 17 residues. Deletions cut 0 bases from V and 1 base from J, with 18 bases between. In germline, CDR1 is SQVTM, CDR2 ANQGSEA. CDR3 in amino acids: CSVEDFPRLDIQETQYF. CDR3 nucleotide sequence: TGCAGCGTTGAAGATTTTCCACGTTTGGACATCCAAGAGACCCAGTACTTC. Full variable domain (remainder filled in from reference TRBV29-1 and TRBJ2-5): SAVISQKPSRDICQRGTSLTIQCQVDSQVTMMFWYRQQPGQSLTLIATANQGSEATYESGFVIDKFPISRPNLTFSTLTVSNMSPEDSSIYLCSVEDFPRLDIQETQYFGPGTRLLVL.

The rearrangement links TRBV29-1 to TRBJ2-6; D call uncertain. Germline CDR1 and CDR2: SQVTM and ANQGSEA. There are 13 residues in the CDR3. The V and J ends lost 4 bases and 0 bases respectively, with 4 bases between them. CDR3 residues: CSVAHSGANVLTF. CDR3 coding DNA: TGCAGCGTTGCCCACTCTGGGGCCAACGTCCTGACTTTC.

This clonotype was recorded at least ten times. J is TRBJ1-4 and V is TRBV1. TRBV1 is labeled a pseudogene. The CDR3 has 16 amino acids. CDR3 sequence: CTSSRPTGSENEKLFF. CDR3 bases: TGCACCAGCAGCCGGCCTACCGGGAGCGAGAATGAAAAACTGTTTTTT.

This clonotype came up many times. V is TRBV5-1 and J is TRBJ1-2, with D possibly TRBD1 on 5 matching bases. The CDR3 is 20 residues long. V shed 7 bases and J shed 4 bases, with 35 bases lying between them. Germline assignment: CDR1 SGHRS and CDR2 YFSETQ. The CDR3 DNA follows: TGCGCCAGCTTCGGGGGGTCTCCTCCCCCTTCAATTGTGCTTTTCTATGGCTACACCTTC. This gives the protein CASFGGSPPPSIVLFYGYTF.

This clonotype occurred many times. The V call is TRBV7-9, the J call TRBJ2-7, with 10 bases matching TRBD1. CDR3 size: 15 residues. The germline V gene has CDR1 SEHNR and CDR2 FQNEAQ (reference sequence). With V trimmed by 5 bases and J by 1 base, 5 bases remained unmatched. The CDR3 region has the DNA TGTGCCAGCAGCCCAGCGGGACAGGGGTCCTACGAGCAGTACTTC. Translating gives CASSPAGQGSYEQYF.

The chain is built from TRBV7-6 and TRBJ2-7; the match to TRBD1 covers 8 bases. Germline-derived CDR1 and CDR2 are SGHVS and FNYEAQ. V dropped 5 bases and J dropped 2; count of bases not matched to a gene: 5. This CDR3 region has 14 residues. The CDR3 DNA sequence: TGTGCCAGCAGCAGAAAGACAGGGGCCTACGAGCAGTACTTC. As protein: CASSRKTGAYEQYF.

The genes are TRBV7-2 and TRBJ1-3; TRBD1 might be the D (6 bases). The germline gives CDR1 SGHTA, CDR2 FQGNSA. CDR3 length equals 14 residues. V lost 5 bases, J lost 2 bases, and 10 bases lay in between. The CDR3 DNA sequence: TGTGCCAGCAGCGAACAGGGTCCTGGAAACACCATATATTTT. Encoded protein: CASSEQGPGNTIYF.